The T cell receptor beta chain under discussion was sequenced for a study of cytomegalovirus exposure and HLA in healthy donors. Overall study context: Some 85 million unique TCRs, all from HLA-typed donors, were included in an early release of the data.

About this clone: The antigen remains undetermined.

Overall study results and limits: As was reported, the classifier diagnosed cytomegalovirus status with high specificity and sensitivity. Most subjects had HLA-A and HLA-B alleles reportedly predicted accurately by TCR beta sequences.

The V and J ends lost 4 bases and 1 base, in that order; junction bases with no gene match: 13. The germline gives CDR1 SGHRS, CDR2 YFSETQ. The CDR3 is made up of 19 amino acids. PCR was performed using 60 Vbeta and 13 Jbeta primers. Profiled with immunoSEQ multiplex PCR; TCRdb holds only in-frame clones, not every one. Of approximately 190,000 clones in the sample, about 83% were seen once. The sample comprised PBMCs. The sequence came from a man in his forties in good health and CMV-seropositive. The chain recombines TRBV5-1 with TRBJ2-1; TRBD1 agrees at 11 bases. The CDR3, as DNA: TGCGCCAGCAGCCTCCTAGGACAGGGGGCGACTGAGTCCTACAATGAGCAGTTCTTC. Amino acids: CASSLLGQGATESYNEQFF.